The table lists the clone carrying this T cell receptor beta chain with many counts. Its antigen is unknown. Newly diagnosed hyperthyroidism, duration under 2 months, in patients aged 18 to 65. Thyroid ultrasound and orbital computed tomography, with clinical symptoms and serum thyroxine and TRAb, informed diagnoses. The data were taken from a study of T cells in Graves' hyperthyroidism and ophthalmopathy. Overall study findings and caveats: The model made its ophthalmopathy prediction, and onset followed a median around 6.9 months later.

Template material for amplifying TCR beta CDR3 regions consisted of RNA transcripts. TCR CDR3 underwent first-round RT-PCR with the HTBI primer set. One entry per CDR3 protein results from TCRdb running MiXCR on the multiplex PCR reads. The sample includes around 480,000 distinct CDR3 sequences, roughly 14% of them seen just once. CDR1 and CDR2 from the germline V gene are SGHAT and FQNNGV. The CDR3 spans 16 residues. V gave up 5 bases and J gave up 6 bases; unmatched junction bases: 12. This sequence originates from a woman aged 18-29 years with Graves' hyperthyroidism. Material for sequencing was blood. The rearrangement joins TRBV11-2 to TRBJ2-3; 9 bases fit TRBD2. As DNA, the CDR3 is TGTGCCAGCAGCCCCCGAGGGGCGGGAGGGCCGGATACGCAGTATTTT. Translated, it gives CASSPRGAGGPDTQYF.